This T cell receptor (beta chain) is drawn from a study of T cell responses to AZD1222 COVID-19 vaccine. Some clones are missing from TCRdb's copy, which holds only in-frame ones; the method was immunoSEQ multiplex PCR. The repertoire holds tens of thousands of clones, with approximately 90% as singletons. With 4 bases removed from V and 2 bases from J, the gap between germline ends came to 11 bases. The germline V gene encodes CDR1 MGHRA and CDR2 YSYEKL. CDR3 length: 14 amino acids. Only one count was recorded for this clone. Its antigen remains unknown. Study-level results: Repertoires were obtained only post-peak T cell response. Reportedly, nearly half the spike-specific TCRs target unmutated variant regions. Spike-specific TCR breadth and depth went up after people got two AZD1222 doses. The donors showed a predominance of white British ancestry and of females, with possible underestimation of clonal diversity.

The sequence derives from an adult in good health. This sequence joins TRBV4-1 and TRBJ1-1; D is ambiguous. Specimen: peripheral blood, collected on day 0 of AZD1222 vaccination. CDR3 sequence reads: CASSLTPANTEAFF. DNA of the CDR3: TGCGCCAGCAGCCTCACCCCAGCTAACACTGAAGCTTTCTTT.